One T cell receptor (beta chain) is described in this entry. Its target is unknown. This record comes from a study of T cell repertoires in cytomegalovirus infection. This CDR3 region has 13 residues. Germline assignment: CDR1 SNHLY and CDR2 FYNNEI. V dropped 7 bases and J dropped 2 bases, with 8 bases sitting between them. TCRdb processed the reads anew with MiXCR; each CDR3 protein has one entry. Among hundreds of thousands of distinct CDR3 sequences listed, around 30% were seen once. The clonotype comes from a human donor in good health (CMV status not recorded). Some clones in this sample may be carry-over from other donors' samples. The specimen comprised cultured PBMCs, sampled from culture after CMV antigen stimulation. The V gene is TRBV2, the J gene TRBJ2-2; weak D call: TRBD1 (6 bases). CDR3 nucleotides: TGTGCCAGCATAGGGGGAAACACCGGGGAGCTGTTTTTT. Protein product: CASIGGNTGELFF.